This T cell receptor beta chain stems from a study of cytomegalovirus exposure and HLA in healthy donors. In the PCR, 60 Vbeta and 13 Jbeta primers were used. The assay was immunoSEQ multiplex PCR, and TCRdb's table has in-frame clones only and misses some. The sample has about 110,000 clones; 75% are singletons. Trimming removed 0 bases from V and 3 bases from J, with 8 bases in between. This CDR3 region has 14 residues. Germline assignment: CDR1 SGDLS and CDR2 YYNGEE. Donors showed nominal health when sampled, although they likely had unrecorded immune exposures. General study results and limits: Researchers reported in a later analysis that common viral pathogens appeared linked to several top clusters. About 87% or about 30% of the time was how often most TCR beta V segments were productive, according to an earlier analysis. HLA allele associations emerged for about 16,000 TCR beta sequences in a later analysis, at 0.05 false discovery rate.

As regards this clone: The antigen remains unidentified. The sample carries other DNA sequences with the same CDR3.

The sequence derives from a male donor in good health and CMV-seropositive. V usage is TRBV9 and J usage is TRBJ2-3, with a tentative D call TRBD1 (5 bases). Sequenced sample: PBMCs. DNA of the CDR3: TGTGCCAGCAGCGTAGTCCCAGGGACAGATACGCAGTATTTT. Translation: CASSVVPGTDTQYF.